This record concerns one T cell receptor (beta chain) sequence. Its specificity is not known. V lost 5 bases to trimming and J lost 2 bases, with 13 bases between them. This CDR3 has 13 residues. CDR1 and CDR2 (germline): DFQATT, SNEGSKA (reference sequence). This sample is drawn from a study of blood T cells in healthy people across ages. Study observations and caveats: Donor CMV status was unknown, possibly confounding expanded clonotype changes.

Then a second PCR, running about 6 to 11 cycles, was carried out with a sample-barcoded 5' primer and a J-beta primer mix. TCRdb reprocessed the 5' RACE reads with MiXCR, giving one entry per CDR3 protein. The sample has about 730,000 distinct CDR3 sequences, approximately 39% seen once; the top ten hold approximately 22%. Source material: blood. V is TRBV20-1 and J is TRBJ2-7, with D perhaps matching TRBD2 (6 bases). This TCR was recovered from a woman aged 55-69 years in good health. CDR3 nucleotide sequence: TGCAGTGCTGGGACTGGCGAGACCTACGAGCAGTACTTC. This encodes CSAGTGETYEQYF.